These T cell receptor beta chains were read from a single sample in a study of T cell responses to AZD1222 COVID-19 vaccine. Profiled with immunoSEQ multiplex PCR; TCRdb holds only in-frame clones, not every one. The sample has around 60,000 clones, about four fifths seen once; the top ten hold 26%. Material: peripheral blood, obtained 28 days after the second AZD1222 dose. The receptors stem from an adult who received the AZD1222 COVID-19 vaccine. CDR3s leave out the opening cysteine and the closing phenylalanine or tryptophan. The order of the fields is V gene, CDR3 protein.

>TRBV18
ASSPMGRGGTIY
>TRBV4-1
ASSQVSPDAEQY
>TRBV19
ASSIVRGRAF
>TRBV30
ASQQGLESEAF
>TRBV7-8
ASSSLSRTDTQY
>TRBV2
ASGTFGQGRGSPLH
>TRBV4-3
ASSPSSGRFDEQF
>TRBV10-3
AISEKGLYEQY
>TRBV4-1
ASSQTGGRETQY
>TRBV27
ASSLSIGLAGVFEQF
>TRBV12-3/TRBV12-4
ASSLASAGAAF
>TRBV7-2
ASSTTRNTEAF
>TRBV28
ASSPGYEQY
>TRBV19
ASRLETSYNEQF
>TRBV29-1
SVAGQGNYGYT
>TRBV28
ASRPDRNGANVLT
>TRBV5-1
ASSLADGRTDTQY
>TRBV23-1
ASSRRGQTNSPLH
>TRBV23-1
ASSGDRFPCPYEQY
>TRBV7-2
ASRNVSSYNEQF
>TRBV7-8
ASSYLGGSNSYEQY
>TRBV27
ASSFSNNLIYGYT
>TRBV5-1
ASSLAGGGTDTQY
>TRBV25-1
ASSDPGGTTEAF
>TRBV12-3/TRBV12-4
ASSRGQGYGYT
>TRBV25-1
ASRAGISYEQY
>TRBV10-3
AISYRGNAGNTIY
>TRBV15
ATSPPALGQETQY
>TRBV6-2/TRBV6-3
ASSYASPGQQY
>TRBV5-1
ASSSGQTSRNEQF
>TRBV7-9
ASSNRGLGTEAF
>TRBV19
ASSPDSNSYEQY
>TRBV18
ASSLTGTGGYEQY
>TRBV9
ASSVAGAVNEQF
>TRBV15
ATSSSGRTDTQY
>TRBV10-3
AISDPTGHYEQY
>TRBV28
ASSLSGLSGSLGEQF
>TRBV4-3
ASSQVQESRGELF
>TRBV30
AWSVGLALETQY
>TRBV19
ASGVGGEQY
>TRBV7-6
ASSRTGASHRVDYGYT
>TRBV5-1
ASSGTGPSSGNTIY
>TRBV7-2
ASSSGGLAGGAPDTQY
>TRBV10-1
ASSESLGDTQY
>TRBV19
ASSGQLDSYEQY